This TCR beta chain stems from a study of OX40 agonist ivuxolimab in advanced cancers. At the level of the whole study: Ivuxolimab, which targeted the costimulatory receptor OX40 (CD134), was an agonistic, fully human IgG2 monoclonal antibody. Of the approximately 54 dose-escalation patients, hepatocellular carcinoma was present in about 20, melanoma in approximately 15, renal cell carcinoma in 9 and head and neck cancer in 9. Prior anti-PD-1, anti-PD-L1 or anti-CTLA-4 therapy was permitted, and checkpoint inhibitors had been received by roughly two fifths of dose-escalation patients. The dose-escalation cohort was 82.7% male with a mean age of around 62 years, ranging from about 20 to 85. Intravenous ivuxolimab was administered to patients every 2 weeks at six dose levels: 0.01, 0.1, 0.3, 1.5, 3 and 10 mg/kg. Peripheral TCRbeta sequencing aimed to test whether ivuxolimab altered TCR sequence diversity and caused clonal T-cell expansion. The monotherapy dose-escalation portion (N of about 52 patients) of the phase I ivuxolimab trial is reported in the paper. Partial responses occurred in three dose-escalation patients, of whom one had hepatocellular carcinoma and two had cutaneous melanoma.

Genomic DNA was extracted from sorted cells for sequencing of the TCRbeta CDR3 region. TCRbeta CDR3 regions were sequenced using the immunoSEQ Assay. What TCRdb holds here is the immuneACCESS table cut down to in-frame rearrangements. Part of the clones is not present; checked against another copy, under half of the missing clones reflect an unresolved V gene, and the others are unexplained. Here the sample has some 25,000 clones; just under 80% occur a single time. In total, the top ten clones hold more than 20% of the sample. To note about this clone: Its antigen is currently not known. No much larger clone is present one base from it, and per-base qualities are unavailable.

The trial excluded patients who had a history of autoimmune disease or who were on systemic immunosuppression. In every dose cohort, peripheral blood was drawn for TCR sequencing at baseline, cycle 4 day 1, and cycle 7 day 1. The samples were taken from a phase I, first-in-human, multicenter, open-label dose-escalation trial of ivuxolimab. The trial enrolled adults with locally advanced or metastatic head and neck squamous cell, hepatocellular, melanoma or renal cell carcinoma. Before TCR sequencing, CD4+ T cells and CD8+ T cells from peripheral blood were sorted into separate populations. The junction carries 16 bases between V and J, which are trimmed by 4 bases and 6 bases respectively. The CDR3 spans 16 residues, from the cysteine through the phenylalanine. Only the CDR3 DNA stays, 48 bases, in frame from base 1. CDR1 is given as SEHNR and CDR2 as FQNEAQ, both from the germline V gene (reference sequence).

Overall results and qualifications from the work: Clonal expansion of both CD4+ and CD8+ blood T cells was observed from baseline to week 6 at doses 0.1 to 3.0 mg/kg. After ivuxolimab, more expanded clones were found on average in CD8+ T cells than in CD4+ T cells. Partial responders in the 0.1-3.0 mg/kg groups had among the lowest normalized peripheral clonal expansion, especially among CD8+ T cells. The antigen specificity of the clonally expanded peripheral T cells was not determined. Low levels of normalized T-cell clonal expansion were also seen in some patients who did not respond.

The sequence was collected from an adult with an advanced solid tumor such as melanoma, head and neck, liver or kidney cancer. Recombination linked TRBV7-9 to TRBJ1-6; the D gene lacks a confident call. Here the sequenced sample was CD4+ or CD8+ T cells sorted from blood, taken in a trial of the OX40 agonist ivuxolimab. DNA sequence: TGTGCCAGCAGCTCCCCCCAGGAGGGTATTAATTCACCCCTCCACTTT. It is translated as CASSSPQEGINSPLHF.